These T cell receptor beta chains were read from a single sample in a study of blood T cell repertoires in COVID-19. The protocol was immunoSEQ multiplex PCR, while the TCRdb copy is restricted to in-frame clones and leaves out a portion. The data hold fewer than 400,000 clones, with around nine tenths observed a single time. The sequencing sample was made of peripheral blood. All receptors come from a human donor in a cohort sampled during active COVID-19. CDR3s include the opening cysteine and the closing phenylalanine or tryptophan. Fields, in order: clone size, V gene, J gene, D gene, CDR3 DNA, CDR3 protein. D genes are given only for firm matches. Size values are once, few and many counts, or a class for expanded clones, and some rows have none.

abundance: -
v_gene: TRBV28
j_gene: TRBJ2-3
d_gene: TRBD2
CDR3nt: TGTGCCAGCAGTTTATATGGCGGCGGGAGCCCTTTGGGCACAGATACGCAGTATTTT
CDR3aa: CASSLYGGGSPLGTDTQYF

abundance: -
v_gene: TRBV29-1
j_gene: TRBJ1-4
d_gene: -
CDR3nt: TGCAGCGTTGGGGCCGGGGGTAATGAAAAACTGTTTTTT
CDR3aa: CSVGAGGNEKLFF

abundance: -
v_gene: TRBV24-1
j_gene: TRBJ2-7
d_gene: TRBD1
CDR3nt: TGTGCCACCAGTGATCCGGGACAGGGGGCCTACGAGCAGTACTTC
CDR3aa: CATSDPGQGAYEQYF

abundance: -
v_gene: TRBV9
j_gene: TRBJ2-5
d_gene: TRBD1
CDR3nt: TGTGCCAGCAGCGTTGGGACAGGGGTAGAGACCCAGTACTTC
CDR3aa: CASSVGTGVETQYF

abundance: -
v_gene: TRBV19
j_gene: TRBJ2-2
d_gene: TRBD1
CDR3nt: TGTGCCAGTAGGACAGGGGTTCACACCGGGGAGCTGTTTTTT
CDR3aa: CASRTGVHTGELFF

abundance: -
v_gene: TRBV21-1
j_gene: TRBJ2-1
d_gene: -
CDR3nt: TGTGCCAGCAGCAAACAGGGGAGGGATGAGCAGTTCTTC
CDR3aa: CASSKQGRDEQFF

abundance: -
v_gene: TRBV12-2
j_gene: TRBJ2-1
d_gene: -
CDR3nt: TGTGCAAGTCGCTCCCCCCGGACTAGCGGGGAGGGTGGTGAGCAGTTCTTC
CDR3aa: CASRSPRTSGEGGEQFF

abundance: -
v_gene: TRBV30
j_gene: TRBJ1-2
d_gene: -
CDR3nt: TGTGCCTGGAGTGTCGGGAGGACATATGGCTACACCTTC
CDR3aa: CAWSVGRTYGYTF

abundance: -
v_gene: TRBV30
j_gene: TRBJ1-4
d_gene: TRBD1
CDR3nt: TGTGCCTGGAGCCGGACAGGGGAAGGAAAACTGTTTTTT
CDR3aa: CAWSRTGEGKLFF

abundance: -
v_gene: TRBV19
j_gene: TRBJ1-5
d_gene: -
CDR3nt: TGTGCCAGTAGTACGAGGAGACGGGAGAATCAGCCCCAGCATTTT
CDR3aa: CASSTRRRENQPQHF

abundance: -
v_gene: TRBV18
j_gene: TRBJ2-5
d_gene: -
CDR3nt: TGTGCCAGCTCACCCCGGGTGCAAGAGACCCAGTACTTC
CDR3aa: CASSPRVQETQYF

abundance: -
v_gene: TRBV18
j_gene: TRBJ2-3
d_gene: -
CDR3nt: TGTGCCAGCTCGCGAGGGATCCGCACAGATACGCAGTATTTT
CDR3aa: CASSRGIRTDTQYF

abundance: few
v_gene: TRBV19
j_gene: TRBJ1-2
d_gene: TRBD1
CDR3nt: TGTGCCAGTAGTGGACAGGGGAACTATGGCTACACCTTC
CDR3aa: CASSGQGNYGYTF

abundance: -
v_gene: TRBV15
j_gene: TRBJ2-1
d_gene: TRBD2
CDR3nt: TGTGCCACCAGCAGAGCCAGCGGGGGAGAATACAATGAGCAGTTCTTC
CDR3aa: CATSRASGGEYNEQFF

abundance: -
v_gene: TRBV5-1
j_gene: TRBJ2-1
d_gene: TRBD1
CDR3nt: TGCGCCAGCAGTCCAACAGGGGTGACGAATGAGCAGTTCTTC
CDR3aa: CASSPTGVTNEQFF

abundance: -
v_gene: TRBV5-6
j_gene: TRBJ1-3
d_gene: TRBD1
CDR3nt: TGTGCCAGCAGCGCGACAGGGATGAGAAACACCATATATTTT
CDR3aa: CASSATGMRNTIYF